The sequence of this TCR beta chain was determined in a study of cytomegalovirus exposure and HLA in healthy donors. PCR was performed using 60 Vbeta and 13 Jbeta primers. Clones were sequenced by immunoSEQ multiplex PCR, and TCRdb holds only the in-frame ones, with some missing. The sample holds 150,000 to 200,000 clones, 75% to 90% seen once. Germline assignment: CDR1 SGHRS and CDR2 YFSETQ. The CDR3 covers 14 residues. V lost 4 bases and J lost 2, with 12 bases in between. The specimen was PBMCs. The chain is built from TRBV5-1 and TRBJ2-5, with D maybe TRBD1 (5 bases). This receptor was taken from a human donor in good health. CDR3 region: CASSQMGQQETQYF. The CDR3 DNA sequence: TGCGCCAGCAGCCAGATGGGGCAGCAAGAGACCCAGTACTTC.